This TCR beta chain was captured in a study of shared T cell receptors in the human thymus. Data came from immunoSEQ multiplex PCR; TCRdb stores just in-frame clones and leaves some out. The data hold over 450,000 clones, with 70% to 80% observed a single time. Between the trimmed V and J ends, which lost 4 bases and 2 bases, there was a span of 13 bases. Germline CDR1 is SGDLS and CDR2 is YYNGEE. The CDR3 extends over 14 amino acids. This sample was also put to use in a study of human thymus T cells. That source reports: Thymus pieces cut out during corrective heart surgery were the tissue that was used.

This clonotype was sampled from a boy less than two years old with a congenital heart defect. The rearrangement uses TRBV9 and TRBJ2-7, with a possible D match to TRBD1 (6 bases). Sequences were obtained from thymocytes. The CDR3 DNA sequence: TGTGCCAGCAGCCCAAAGGACAGTCCCTACGAGCAGTACTTC. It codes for CASSPKDSPYEQYF. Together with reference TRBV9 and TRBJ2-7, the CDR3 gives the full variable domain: DSGVTQTPKHLITATGQRVTLRCSPRSGDLSVYWYQQSLDQGLQFLIQYYNGEERAKGNILERFSAQQFPDLHSELNLSSLELGDSALYFCASSPKDSPYEQYFGPGTRLTVT.